These 11 T cell receptor beta chains were sequenced from one sample in a study of blood T cell repertoires in COVID-19. Some clones are missing from TCRdb's copy, which holds only in-frame ones; the method was immunoSEQ multiplex PCR. The repertoire holds about 150,000 clones, with more than 75% as singletons. Input material: peripheral blood. These receptors all come from a man aged 65-85 years with acute or convalescent COVID-19.

The chain combines TRBV27 with TRBJ2-5; 9 nucleotides agree with TRBD1. The CDR3 is 13 residues long. After removal of 6 bases from V and 5 bases from J, the junction contained 4 bases not matched to a gene. Germline V gene lookup returns CDR1 MNHEY and CDR2 SMNVEV (reference sequence). The CDR3 loop reads CASRQGAWETQYF. The CDR3 nucleotides read TGTGCCAGCAGACAGGGGGCGTGGGAGACCCAGTACTTC.

The CDR3 nucleotides read TGTGCCAGCAGTGAAGCGCTGGCTAGCGGGAGCAATGAGCAGTTCTTC. It specifies CASSEALASGSNEQFF. This chain connects TRBV6-1 to TRBJ2-1, with 10 bases aligning to TRBD2. V lost 0 bases, J lost 6 bases, and 5 bases stayed unmatched. CDR3 length: 16 amino acids. Germline V lookup: CDR1 MNHNS, CDR2 SASEGT.

The chain carries TRBV7-8 and TRBJ2-3; D remains ambiguous. The CDR3 has 12 amino acids. Germline V gives CDR1 SGHVS, CDR2 FQNEAQ. Trimming stripped 4 bases from V and 3 bases from J, with 5 bases between. In nucleotides, the CDR3 is TGTGCCAGCAGCTCCTATACAGATACGCAGTATTTT. This sequence encodes CASSSYTDTQYF.

The chain recombines TRBV7-2 with TRBJ2-5, with 11 bases lining up with TRBD1. Germline V gene lookup returns CDR1 SGHTA and CDR2 FQGNSA. V lost 5 bases to trimming and J lost 3 bases; unmatched junction nucleotides: 2. The CDR3 contains 14 residues. The CDR3 loop reads CASSRDRGEETQYF. In DNA form, the CDR3 reads TGTGCCAGCAGCCGGGACAGGGGGGAAGAGACCCAGTACTTC. Filled out from reference TRBV7-2 and TRBJ2-5, the complete variable domain reads GAGVSQSPSNKVTEKGKDVELRCDPISGHTALYWYRQSLGQGLEFLIYFQGNSAPDKSGLPSDRFSAERTGGSVSTLTIQRTQQEDSAVYLCASSRDRGEETQYFGPGTRLLVL.

V and J are TRBV24-1 and TRBJ2-3; D gene uncertain. Trimming shortened V by 3 bases and J by 6 bases, and 15 bases separated the two germline ends. Germline loops: CDR1 KGHDR, CDR2 SFDVKD. This CDR3 contains 15 residues. For the CDR3, the DNA is TGTGCCACCAGTGATGCTCGCCGCCAGTCCGATACGCAGTATTTT. Encoded protein: CATSDARRQSDTQYF.

The chain carries TRBV2 and TRBJ2-5, with D possibly TRBD2 on 6 matching bases. V was cut by 8 bases and J by 5 bases, with 12 bases left in between. This CDR3 is built from 12 residues. Germline V CDR1 and CDR2: SNHLY, FYNNEI. CDR3 in DNA: TGTGCCAGCCGGAGGGCCGGGGAGACCCAGTACTTC. Its protein product is CASRRAGETQYF.

This chain connects TRBV27 to TRBJ2-1; D is perhaps TRBD2 (6 bases). This CDR3 contains 13 residues. V shed 3 bases and J shed 9 bases, with 12 bases lying between them. Germline assignment: CDR1 MNHEY and CDR2 SMNVEV (reference sequence). DNA of the CDR3: TGTGCCAGCAGTTTGGGTTACGGGGGTGAGCAGTTCTTC. Protein sequence: CASSLGYGGEQFF.

The chain recombines TRBV30 with TRBJ1-2; TRBD1 might be the D (6 bases). Trimming pared 1 base from V and 0 bases from J, leaving 9 bases between. The CDR3 spans 14 residues. The germline V gene encodes CDR1 GTSNPN and CDR2 SVGIG (reference sequence). The CDR3 DNA reads TGTGCCTGGAGTGAAGACAGGACTAACTATGGCTACACCTTC. The encoded protein is CAWSEDRTNYGYTF.

The J gene is TRBJ2-3, the V gene TRBV18; D is possibly TRBD2 (6 bases). The CDR3 is 17 residues long. Germline V gene sequence: CDR1 KGHSH, CDR2 LQKENI. Trimming pared 6 bases from V and 0 bases from J, leaving 19 bases between. As DNA, the CDR3 is TGTGCCAGCTCCCCCTCGGGGGTAGCGGATAGCACAGATACGCAGTATTTT. Translation gives CASSPSGVADSTDTQYF.

The genes are TRBV19 and TRBJ2-2; possible D gene TRBD2, 7 bases. CDR3 length equals 14 residues. V lost 8 bases to trimming and J lost 4 bases, with 14 bases between them. Looked up from germline, CDR1 is LNHDA and CDR2 is SQIVND (reference sequence). The chain's CDR3 is CASGGGPGTGELFF. CDR3 nucleotide sequence: TGTGCCAGTGGGGGGGGGCCCGGCACCGGGGAGCTGTTTTTT.

The chain links TRBV11-2 to TRBJ2-5, with a weak D call TRBD2 (6 bases). V dropped 3 bases and J dropped 1 base, with 12 bases sitting between them. CDR1 is SGHAT, CDR2 FQNNGV, per germline. CDR3 length equals 15 residues. The CDR3 sequence: CASSLSGVAQETQYF. DNA for the CDR3: TGTGCCAGCAGCTTGTCGGGAGTGGCCCAAGAGACCCAGTACTTC.